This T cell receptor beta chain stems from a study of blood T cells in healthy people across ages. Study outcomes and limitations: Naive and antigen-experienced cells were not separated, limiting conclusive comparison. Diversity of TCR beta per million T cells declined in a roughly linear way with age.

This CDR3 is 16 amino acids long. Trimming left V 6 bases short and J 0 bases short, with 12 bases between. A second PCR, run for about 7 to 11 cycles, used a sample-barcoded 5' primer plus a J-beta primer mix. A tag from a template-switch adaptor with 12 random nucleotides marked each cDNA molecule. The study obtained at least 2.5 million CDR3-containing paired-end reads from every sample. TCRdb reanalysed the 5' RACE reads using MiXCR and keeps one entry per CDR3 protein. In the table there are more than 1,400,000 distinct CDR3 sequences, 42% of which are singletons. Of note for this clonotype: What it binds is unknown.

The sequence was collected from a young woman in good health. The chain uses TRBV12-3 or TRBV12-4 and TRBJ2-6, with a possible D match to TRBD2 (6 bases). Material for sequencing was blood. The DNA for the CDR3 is TGTGCCAGCAGGTCGGGAGAGGGCTCTGGGGCCAACGTCCTGACTTTC. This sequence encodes CASRSGEGSGANVLTF.